The sequence of this T cell receptor (beta chain) was determined in a study of cytomegalovirus exposure and HLA in healthy donors. Study-wide results and caveats: Most observed TCR sequences were rare, whereas some public TCRs were detected in many donors.

Nominal health characterized the donors when sampled, though unrecorded immune exposures were likely. Both 60 Vbeta primers and 13 Jbeta primers went into the PCR. The data were produced by immunoSEQ multiplex PCR, yet TCRdb's version contains in-frame clones alone and is incomplete. The sample holds under 150,000 clones; around 82% are singletons and the top ten take roughly 1.7%. The CDR3 extends over 14 amino acids. Per germline, CDR1 SGHRS and CDR2 YFSETQ. Between the trimmed V and J ends, which lost 0 bases and 6 bases, there was a span of 10 bases. With regard to this clone: Its antigen is currently unknown.

This receptor was taken from a boy between 5 and 17 years old in good health and CMV-seronegative. V and J are TRBV5-1 and TRBJ2-1, with D hard to call. Sequenced input: PBMCs. The CDR3 sequence: CASSLGSNINEQFF. The CDR3 bases are TGCGCCAGCAGCTTGGGGAGTAATATCAATGAGCAGTTCTTC. Full variable domain (missing parts from reference TRBV5-1 and TRBJ2-1): KAGVTQTPRYLIKTRGQQVTLSCSPISGHRSVSWYQQTPGQGLQFLFEYFSETQRNKGNFPGRFSGRQFSNSRSEMNVSTLELGDSALYLCASSLGSNINEQFFGPGTRLTVL.